Below, 22 T cell receptor beta chains from the same sample are listed, as sequenced in a study of chemoradiotherapy in HPV16-positive cancers. Profiled with immunoSEQ multiplex PCR; TCRdb holds only in-frame clones, not every one. Of some 28,000 clones detected, 84% appear once; the ten largest clones hold approximately 5%. Sequenced here: blood, sampled from a patient who underwent chemoradiotherapy. The receptors come from a human donor with HPV-associated anogenital cancer.

V and J are TRBV13 and TRBJ2-3, with no clear D. The CDR3 has 13 amino acids. Between the trimmed V and J ends, which lost 5 bases and 2 bases, there was a span of 8 bases. The germline V gene encodes CDR1 PRHDT and CDR2 FYEKMQ (reference sequence). The CDR3 DNA reads as TGTGCCAGCAGCGTTCGACCCACAGATACGCAGTATTTT. As protein: CASSVRPTDTQYF.

The V gene is TRBV19, the J gene TRBJ1-4; D call uncertain. Germline-derived CDR1 and CDR2 are LNHDA and SQIVND (reference sequence). The CDR3 is 16 amino acids. The ends were cut back, 6 bases at V and 4 bases at J, with 18 bases in the middle. This chain's CDR3 is CASSRGLNPLNEKLFF. CDR3 DNA: TGTGCCAGTAGCCGCGGACTCAATCCCCTTAATGAAAAACTGTTTTTT.

The rearrangement uses TRBV5-1 and TRBJ2-3; no clear D. The CDR3 covers 15 residues. Germline CDR1 and CDR2: SGHRS and YFSETQ. Trimming left V 1 base short and J 2 bases short, with 11 bases between. CDR3 DNA: TGCGCCAGCAGCTTGTCTTGGCTCCTCACAGATACGCAGTATTTT. Translation: CASSLSWLLTDTQYF.

This rearrangement joins TRBV11-2 to TRBJ2-5, with 7 nucleotides matching TRBD1. The CDR3 sequence is 15 residues long. J gave up 3 bases and V 6 bases, and 10 bases lay outside the gene matches. Germline V lookup: CDR1 SGHAT, CDR2 FQNNGV. CDR3 DNA sequence: TGTGCCAGCAGAAATATACGACAGGGAAAAGAGACCCAGTACTTC. It encodes CASRNIRQGKETQYF.

The J gene is TRBJ1-2, the V gene TRBV30; D gene ambiguous. This CDR3 has 11 amino acids. CDR1 is GTSNPN, CDR2 SVGIG, per germline (reference sequence). V shed 4 bases and J shed 8 bases, with 11 bases lying between them. For the CDR3, the DNA is TGTGCCTGGAATACTGTGTGGGGCTACACCTTC. Protein sequence: CAWNTVWGYTF. Drawing the rest from reference TRBV30 and TRBJ1-2, the complete variable domain is SQTIHQWPATLVQPVGSPLSLECTVEGTSNPNLYWYRQAAGRGLQLLFYSVGIGQISSEVPQNLSASRPQDRQFILSSKKLLLSDSGFYLCAWNTVWGYTFGSGTRLTVV.

The gene calls are TRBV30 and TRBJ2-7; the D is unclear. This CDR3 has 13 residues. Trimming pared 0 bases from V and 9 bases from J, leaving 15 bases between. From germline, CDR1 is GTSNPN and CDR2 SVGIG (reference sequence). The CDR3 protein is CAWSVGPGSGQYF. As DNA, the CDR3 is TGTGCCTGGAGTGTCGGTCCGGGCAGTGGGCAGTACTTC.

The count of this clone is one. The V gene is TRBV2, the J gene TRBJ2-7; D is unresolved. CDR3 length equals 13 residues. Trimming stripped 7 bases from V and 0 bases from J, with 10 bases between. The V gene's germline CDR1 is SNHLY and CDR2 FYNNEI. DNA for the CDR3: TGTGCCAGCACTGTGGCGGACTCCTACGAGCAGTACGTC. Encoded protein: CASTVADSYEQYV.

This rearrangement joins TRBV5-5 to TRBJ2-1, with D perhaps TRBD1 (5 bases). The V and J ends lost 0 bases and 2 bases respectively, with 9 bases between them. Germline CDR1 reads SGHKS; CDR2 reads YYEKEE (reference sequence). The CDR3 loop spans 15 amino acids. The CDR3 DNA reads as TGTGCCAGCAGCTTGGGCAGGGCGACCTACAATGAGCAGTTCTTC. Protein: CASSLGRATYNEQFF.

CDR3 in DNA: TGTGCCATCAGTGACGACAGGGGATGGTATGGCTACACCTTC. It encodes CAISDDRGWYGYTF. The V and J genes are TRBV10-3 and TRBJ1-2, with 8 positions matching TRBD1. Germline V CDR1 and CDR2: ENHRY, SYGVKD. V was clipped by 3 bases and J by 5 bases; unmatched bases: 5. There are 14 residues in the CDR3.

The gene calls are TRBV27 and TRBJ1-1; 7 nucleotides agree with TRBD1. After removal of 5 bases from V and 0 bases from J, the junction contained 9 bases not matched to a gene. The germline CDR1 and CDR2 sequences are MNHEY and SMNVEV (reference sequence). The CDR3 contains 16 residues. The CDR3 reads CASSPRAGGLNTEAFF. Here the CDR3 DNA reads TGTGCCAGCAGTCCCCGAGCAGGGGGTTTGAACACTGAAGCTTTCTTT.

The chain uses TRBV5-1 and TRBJ1-1; TRBD1 is a possible D gene (5 bases). CDR1 is SGHRS and CDR2 is YFSETQ in the germline V gene. The CDR3 is 14 amino acids. Trimming left V 1 base short and J 4 bases short, with 11 bases between. The DNA for the CDR3 is TGCGCCAGCAGCTTGTTGCGGGGCGGCACTGAAGCTTTCTTT. It encodes CASSLLRGGTEAFF.

The chain joins TRBV15 to TRBJ2-4; TRBD2 is a possible D gene (6 bases). The CDR3 runs to 18 residues. V dropped 0 bases and J dropped 0 bases, with 15 bases sitting between them. The germline V gene encodes CDR1 LNHNV and CDR2 YYDKDF (reference sequence). The CDR3 spells CATSREGGRRLAKNIQYF. The CDR3 region has the DNA TGTGCCACCAGCAGAGAGGGGGGACGGCGCCTAGCCAAAAACATTCAGTACTTC.

This chain connects TRBV6-1 to TRBJ1-2; D is possibly TRBD1 (5 bases). This CDR3 region has 13 residues. Between the trimmed V and J ends, which lost 10 bases and 7 bases, there was a span of 19 bases. Germline CDR1 reads MNHNS; CDR2 reads SASEGT. The CDR3 DNA follows: TGTGCCACCAGGGCGAGGGGCGACGGTGGCTACACCTTC. This sequence encodes CATRARGDGGYTF.

The rearrangement joins TRBV5-1 to TRBJ1-1; 9 positions agree with TRBD1. Germline CDR1 and CDR2: SGHRS and YFSETQ. The J segment lost 2 bases and the V segment lost 0 bases, leaving 5 bases of the junction unmatched. This CDR3 comprises 16 residues. DNA of the CDR3: TGCGCCAGCAGCTTGGAGGGACAGGGTCCTAACACTGAAGCTTTCTTT. Translation gives CASSLEGQGPNTEAFF.

The chain is built from TRBV5-5 and TRBJ1-4; D gene ambiguous. Germline CDR1 reads SGHKS; CDR2 reads YYEKEE (reference sequence). Trimming took 4 bases from V and 0 from J, leaving 7 bases between them. The length of the CDR3 is 14 residues. The CDR3: CASSAVPTNEKLFF. In DNA form, the CDR3 reads TGTGCCAGCAGCGCGGTCCCAACTAATGAAAAACTGTTTTTT.

This clone was seen once. The chain is built from TRBV7-9 and TRBJ2-7; unclear D gene. The CDR3 extends over 15 amino acids. Germline CDR1 SEHNR, CDR2 FQNEAQ (reference sequence). Trimming removed 1 base from V and 2 bases from J, with 12 bases in between. The CDR3 spells CASSLGGLGTYEQYV. The CDR3 DNA reads as TGTGCCAGCAGCTTAGGGGGTTTGGGCACCTACGAGCAGTACGTC.

The rearrangement joins TRBV5-8 to TRBJ2-5; TRBD2 agrees at 9 bases. J gave up 3 bases and V 4 bases, and 7 bases lay outside the gene matches. Germline lookup yields CDR1 SGHTS and CDR2 YDEGEE. The CDR3 spans 15 residues. As DNA, the CDR3 is TGTGCCAGCAGCGTTAGCGGGGGTAGCGAAGAGACCCAGTACTTC. It specifies CASSVSGGSEETQYF.

This chain connects TRBV28 to TRBJ2-1, with D possibly matching TRBD1 (5 bases). Trimming cost V 3 bases and J 6 bases, with 15 bases left between them. The CDR3 is 15 residues long. The germline V gene has CDR1 MDHEN and CDR2 SYDVKM. This chain's CDR3 is CASSFFSRGFNEQFF. As DNA, the CDR3 is TGTGCCAGCAGTTTTTTTAGTAGGGGTTTCAATGAGCAGTTCTTC.

The CDR3 loop reads CASSLGLGPRTDTQYF. The CDR3 DNA is TGTGCCAGCAGCTTAGGACTCGGGCCACGCACAGATACGCAGTATTTT. The chain combines TRBV7-9 with TRBJ2-3; D ambiguous. Germline loops: CDR1 SEHNR, CDR2 FQNEAQ (reference sequence). The CDR3 sequence is 16 residues long. The ends were cut back, 1 base at V and 1 base at J, with 12 bases in the middle.

The chain is built from TRBV5-6 and TRBJ2-7; a weak D match, TRBD1 (6 bases). Germline V gives CDR1 SGHDT, CDR2 YYEEEE. V was cut by 3 bases and J by 3 bases, with 16 bases left in between. The CDR3 contains 15 residues. The CDR3: CASSSGTGLIYEQYF. DNA for the CDR3: TGTGCCAGCAGCTCCGGCACAGGGTTGATCTACGAGCAGTACTTC.

This clone has only one observation. The CDR3 loop is CASTPGAGLLTEAFF. CDR3 DNA: TGCGCCAGTACCCCGGGGGCCGGGCTCCTCACTGAAGCTTTCTTT. The V gene is TRBV5-1, the J gene TRBJ1-1; D perhaps matches TRBD1 (6 bases). The CDR3 loop spans 15 amino acids. Germline CDR1 and CDR2: SGHRS and YFSETQ. V lost 8 bases and J lost 4, with 21 bases in between.

J is TRBJ1-2 and V is TRBV2, with D unresolved. V was trimmed by 2 bases and J by 5 bases, leaving 9 bases between them. Germline CDR1 SNHLY, CDR2 FYNNEI. There are 13 residues in the CDR3. The CDR3 reads CASSEPVPYGYTF. The CDR3 region has the DNA TGTGCCAGCAGTGAACCAGTACCTTATGGCTACACCTTC.